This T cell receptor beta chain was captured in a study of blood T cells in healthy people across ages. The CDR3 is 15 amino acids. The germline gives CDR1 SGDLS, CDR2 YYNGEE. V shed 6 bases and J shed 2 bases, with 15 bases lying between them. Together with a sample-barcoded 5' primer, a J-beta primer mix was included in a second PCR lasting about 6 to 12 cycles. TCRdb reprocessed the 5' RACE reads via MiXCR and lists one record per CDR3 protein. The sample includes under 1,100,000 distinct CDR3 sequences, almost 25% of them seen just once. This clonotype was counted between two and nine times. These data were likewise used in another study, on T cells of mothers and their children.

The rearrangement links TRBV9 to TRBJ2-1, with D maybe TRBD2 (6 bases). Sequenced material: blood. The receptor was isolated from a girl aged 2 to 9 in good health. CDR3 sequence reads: CASTQRADPYNEQFF. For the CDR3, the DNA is TGTGCCAGCACCCAGCGGGCGGATCCCTACAATGAGCAGTTCTTC.